This passage covers 27 T cell receptor beta chains from one sample sequenced in a study of PD-L1 blockade in urothelial cancer. Assay: immunoSEQ multiplex PCR; the TCRdb copy retains only in-frame clones and omits some. The table shows 130,000 or so clones, with roughly 80% occurring only once. Time point given: pretreatment peripheral blood. This specimen was PBMCs, taken around atezolizumab (anti-PD-L1) treatment. These receptor sequences come from a man aged 50-59 years with urothelial cancer.

This sequence joins TRBV29-1 and TRBJ2-7, with a tentative D call TRBD2 (6 bases). The CDR3 totals 12 residues. The V end lost 7 bases, the J end lost 1 base, and 11 bases lay between the germline ends. CDR1 SQVTM and CDR2 ANQGSEA come from the germline V gene. CDR3 amino acids: CSALAGSYEQYF. As DNA, the CDR3 is TGCAGCGCCCTTGCGGGGTCCTACGAGCAGTACTTC.

In its sample, this clone was seen a few times. The chain joins TRBV19 to TRBJ1-1, with D tentatively TRBD1 (5 bases). The CDR3 is made up of 15 amino acids. Trimming removed 5 bases from V and 1 base from J, with 14 bases in between. Germline assignment: CDR1 LNHDA and CDR2 SQIVND (reference sequence). CDR3 DNA: TGTGCCAGTAGTTCCCCCGGAAGGGGGAACACTGAAGCTTTCTTT. Translated: CASSSPGRGNTEAFF.

This clone was found once. The rearrangement uses TRBV7-3 and TRBJ2-1; no clear D. Germline V gene sequence: CDR1 SGHTA, CDR2 FQGTGA. The CDR3 totals 12 residues. The ends were cut back, 4 bases at V and 9 bases at J, with 10 bases in the middle. The CDR3: CASSSSSVEQFF. DNA for the CDR3: TGTGCCAGCAGCTCCTCTAGTGTTGAGCAGTTCTTC.

The chain links TRBV7-9 to TRBJ1-1; 12 bases fit TRBD1. Germline values: CDR1 SEHNR, CDR2 FQNEAQ (reference sequence). After removal of 5 bases from V and 5 bases from J, the junction contained 9 bases not matched to a gene. This CDR3 is built from 16 residues. CDR3 coding DNA: TGTGCCAGCAGCGTCGGGACAGGGGGCGCGAGGACTGAAGCTTTCTTT. Protein: CASSVGTGGARTEAFF. The full variable domain, rest sourced from reference TRBV7-9 and TRBJ1-1, is DTGVSQNPRHKITKRGQNVTFRCDPISEHNRLYWYRQTLGQGPEFLTYFQNEAQLEKSRLLSDRFSAERPKGSFSTLEIQRTEQGDSAMYLCASSVGTGGARTEAFFGQGTRLTVV.

J is TRBJ1-1 and V is TRBV5-1; 8 bases map to TRBD1. The junction had 4 bases not matched to a gene; V was cut back by 5 bases and J by 1 base. Germline values: CDR1 SGHRS, CDR2 YFSETQ. This CDR3 is built from 14 residues. CDR3 sequence (DNA): TGCGCCAGCAGTTGGGGACAGGCGAACACTGAAGCTTTCTTT. Translation: CASSWGQANTEAFF. The full variable domain, in which reference TRBV5-1 and TRBJ1-1 provide the parts outside the CDR3, is KAGVTQTPRYLIKTRGQQVTLSCSPISGHRSVSWYQQTPGQGLQFLFEYFSETQRNKGNFPGRFSGRQFSNSRSEMNVSTLELGDSALYLCASSWGQANTEAFFGQGTRLTVV.

V gene TRBV18 combines with J gene TRBJ1-2, with D tentatively TRBD1 (6 bases). This CDR3 spans 14 amino acids. The V and J ends lost 4 bases and 4 bases respectively, with 13 bases between them. CDR1 KGHSH and CDR2 LQKENI come from the germline V gene. The CDR3 protein is CASSRGGVRYGYTF. CDR3 nucleotides: TGTGCCAGCTCACGAGGGGGGGTTCGCTATGGCTACACCTTC.

This chain joins TRBV4-1 and TRBJ2-2; possibly TRBD1 for D (6 bases). V was pared by 5 bases and J by 5 bases, with 18 bases between. Germline CDR1 is MGHRA and CDR2 is YSYEKL. This CDR3 spans 16 amino acids. CDR3 amino acids: CASSLSRGMKTGELFF. CDR3 DNA: TGCGCCAGCAGCTTATCGAGGGGGATGAAAACCGGGGAGCTGTTTTTT.

The chain employs TRBV7-6 and TRBJ2-1; 7 bases line up with TRBD2. There are 16 residues in the CDR3. CDR1 SGHVS and CDR2 FNYEAQ come from the germline V gene. With V trimmed by 0 bases and J by 6 bases, 8 bases remained unmatched. The CDR3 DNA sequence: TGTGCCAGCAGCTTAGCGAGGCGGGAGCTTGGCAATGAGCAGTTCTTC. It codes for CASSLARRELGNEQFF.

This clone was detected once. This chain links TRBV27 with TRBJ2-1; 10 nucleotides match TRBD2. This CDR3 spans 17 amino acids. Germline CDR1 is MNHEY and CDR2 is SMNVEV (reference sequence). J gave up 7 bases and V 4 bases, and 13 bases lay outside the gene matches. Written as DNA, the CDR3 is TGTGCCAGCAGTTCCTTAGTAGGAGCGGGAGGGTGGAATGAGCAGTTCTTC. The encoded protein is CASSSLVGAGGWNEQFF.

The sample holds a few counts of this clone. The V and J genes are TRBV18 and TRBJ2-1; 7 nucleotides line up with TRBD2. The CDR3 sequence is 19 residues long. Germline lookup yields CDR1 KGHSH and CDR2 LQKENI. J was trimmed by 0 bases and V by 0 bases; bases with no gene match: 11. In DNA, the CDR3 is TGTGCCAGCTCACCACCGGGCGGGAGTACCCCGAGCTCCTACAATGAGCAGTTCTTC. Amino acids: CASSPPGGSTPSSYNEQFF.

The J gene is TRBJ2-7, the V gene TRBV28; D is perhaps TRBD1 (6 bases). The CDR3 covers 13 residues. The germline V gene encodes CDR1 MDHEN and CDR2 SYDVKM. V lost 10 bases, J lost 10 bases, and 23 bases lay in between. The CDR3: CATTRSGQPSQYF. CDR3 coding DNA: TGTGCCACCACACGTTCAGGACAGCCATCCCAGTACTTC.

This clone appeared a single time. The CDR3 here is CASSSTSSGNEQFF. The DNA for the CDR3 is TGTGCCAGCAGTTCGACTAGTAGTGGCAATGAGCAGTTCTTC. The chain uses TRBV6-6 and TRBJ2-1; D possibly corresponds to TRBD2 (6 bases). Trimming pared 4 bases from V and 6 bases from J, leaving 13 bases between. Germline CDR1 reads MNHNY; CDR2 reads SVGAGI (reference sequence). The CDR3 runs to 14 residues.

The chain carries TRBV30 and TRBJ1-2; possibly TRBD1 for D (6 bases). The CDR3 extends over 16 amino acids. CDR1 and CDR2 (germline): GTSNPN, SVGIG (reference sequence). V lost 3 bases, J lost 0 bases, and 17 bases lay in between. In DNA form, the CDR3 reads TGTGCCTGGAGGGAACCTCACAGGGTTTCTAACTATGGCTACACCTTC. Encoded protein: CAWREPHRVSNYGYTF.

This sequence joins TRBV5-1 and TRBJ1-2; tentatively, D is TRBD1 (5 bases). Trimming took 4 bases from V and 0 from J, leaving 16 bases between them. The CDR3 covers 16 residues. From germline, CDR1 is SGHRS and CDR2 YFSETQ. CDR3 protein: CASSLTEGKANYGYTF. CDR3 bases: TGCGCCAGCAGCCTGACGGAGGGGAAAGCTAACTATGGCTACACCTTC.

This clone has a handful of counts. The V and J genes are TRBV29-1 and TRBJ2-2, with D maybe TRBD1 (5 bases). V was clipped by 5 bases and J by 7 bases, with 14 bases between them. The germline CDR1 and CDR2 sequences are SQVTM and ANQGSEA. The CDR3 is 13 amino acids. Here the CDR3 reads CSVTRVLGGELFF. The CDR3 bases are TGCAGCGTTACCAGGGTACTGGGCGGGGAGCTGTTTTTT.

The chain links TRBV10-3 to TRBJ2-5, with 8 bases identical to TRBD1. V lost 6 bases to trimming and J lost 2 bases; unmatched junction nucleotides: 5. CDR1 is ENHRY, CDR2 SYGVKD, per germline. The CDR3 is 14 residues long. The CDR3 reads CAIRTGTGQETQYF. In nucleotides, the CDR3 is TGTGCCATCAGAACCGGGACAGGTCAAGAGACCCAGTACTTC.

The chain has TRBV19 and TRBJ2-2; TRBD1 is a possible D gene (6 bases). Germline V gives CDR1 LNHDA, CDR2 SQIVND (reference sequence). V was pared by 0 bases and J by 7 bases, with 15 bases between. CDR3 length: 16 residues. CDR3: CASSIEKGVLVGELFF. Here the CDR3 DNA reads TGTGCCAGTAGTATAGAAAAGGGGGTCTTGGTCGGGGAGCTGTTTTTT. Full variable domain (remainder filled in from reference TRBV19 and TRBJ2-2): DGGITQSPKYLFRKEGQNVTLSCEQNLNHDAMYWYRQDPGQGLRLIYYSQIVNDFQKGDIAEGYSVSREKKESFPLTVTSAQKNPTAFYLCASSIEKGVLVGELFFGEGSRLTVL.

The genes are TRBV28 and TRBJ2-5; possible D gene TRBD2, 6 bases. V lost 6 bases and J 3 bases, leaving 17 bases between the germline ends. The germline gives CDR1 MDHEN, CDR2 SYDVKM. The length of the CDR3 is 15 residues. CDR3 in DNA: TGTGCCAGCAGCCCCTTCGGGAGTGTTAAAGAGACCCAGTACTTC. It is translated as CASSPFGSVKETQYF.

This clone was seen a few times. The V and J genes are TRBV28 and TRBJ1-1, with D perhaps TRBD1 (6 bases). The CDR3 consists of 9 residues. Germline-derived CDR1 and CDR2 are MDHEN and SYDVKM. The V end lost 7 bases, the J end lost 13 bases, and 10 bases lay between the germline ends. CDR3 sequence: CASITGLFF. CDR3 nucleotide sequence: TGTGCCAGCATCACAGGGCTTTTCTTT.

This chain uses TRBV9 with TRBJ2-1; perhaps TRBD2 as D (5 bases). Germline assignment: CDR1 SGDLS and CDR2 YYNGEE. The CDR3 runs 15 residues. The V end was cut by 0 bases, the J end by 3 bases, with 10 bases between. Here the CDR3 reads CASSVEAEVYNEQFF. The CDR3 DNA follows: TGTGCCAGCAGCGTAGAAGCGGAAGTCTACAATGAGCAGTTCTTC.

The CDR3 DNA follows: TGTGCCAGCAGTAAGGGACTAGCGGATACATACAATGAGCAGTTCTTC. This encodes CASSKGLADTYNEQFF. The V gene is TRBV11-2, the J gene TRBJ2-1, with 11 bases matching TRBD2. This CDR3 has 16 residues. Germline CDR1 is SGHAT and CDR2 is FQNNGV. Trimming removed 6 bases from V and 4 bases from J; junction bases left unmatched: 8.

The chain uses TRBV4-2 and TRBJ2-7, with 11 bases lining up with TRBD2. This CDR3 has 15 residues. V lost 4 bases to trimming and J lost 1 base; unmatched junction nucleotides: 3. The germline CDR1 and CDR2 sequences are LGHNA and YNFKEQ. The DNA of the CDR3 is TGTGCCAGCAGCCCTACTAGCGGGAGTTCCTACGAGCAGTACTTC. It yields the protein CASSPTSGSSYEQYF.

This clone was seen a few times. Distinct nucleotide sequences in the sample also encode this CDR3. The chain recombines TRBV19 with TRBJ2-1; D might be TRBD1 (5 bases). Germline CDR1 is LNHDA and CDR2 is SQIVND (reference sequence). Trimming removed 1 base at V and 6 bases at J, with 7 bases between. The CDR3 loop spans 13 amino acids. The CDR3 DNA is TGTGCCAGTAGTATAGGGGGCCTCAATGAGCAGTTCTTC. Translating gives CASSIGGLNEQFF.

V and J are TRBV7-9 and TRBJ2-7; D is perhaps TRBD1 (5 bases). The CDR3 loop spans 17 amino acids. Trimming left V 7 bases short and J 3 bases short, with 25 bases between. CDR1 is SEHNR and CDR2 is FQNEAQ in the germline V gene (reference sequence). This chain's CDR3 is CASTPGRVGLRNYEQYF. In DNA, the CDR3 is TGTGCCAGCACCCCGGGCCGGGTGGGGCTCCGGAACTACGAGCAGTACTTC.

This rearrangement joins TRBV5-6 to TRBJ2-2; 10 bases line up with TRBD2. The CDR3 loop spans 16 amino acids. The junction had 7 bases not matched to a gene; V was cut back by 4 bases and J by 4 bases. Germline V CDR1 and CDR2: SGHDT, YYEEEE. The CDR3: CASSPLRLAGTGELFF. The CDR3 DNA reads TGTGCCAGCAGCCCCCTAAGACTAGCGGGCACCGGGGAGCTGTTTTTT.

This rearrangement joins TRBV5-1 to TRBJ2-3; D is perhaps TRBD1 (5 bases). Trimming pared 0 bases from V and 3 bases from J, leaving 11 bases between. CDR3 size: 15 residues. Looked up from germline, CDR1 is SGHRS and CDR2 is YFSETQ. Here the CDR3 DNA reads TGCGCCAGCAGCTTGGAAGCAGGGCGGACAGATACGCAGTATTTT. Protein: CASSLEAGRTDTQYF.

The CDR3 loop is CASRADRERSQPQHF. The DNA for the CDR3 is TGTGCCAGCAGGGCGGACAGGGAGAGGAGTCAGCCCCAGCATTTT. V gene TRBV2 combines with J gene TRBJ1-5; TRBD1 matches at 8 bases. V shed 6 bases, J shed 6 bases, and the junction held 10 bases outside the gene matches. CDR3 size: 15 residues. Germline V gives CDR1 SNHLY, CDR2 FYNNEI.